This T cell receptor beta chain appears in the sequencing data of a study of beta chain features in type 1 diabetes. As for the study in general: On cell yields, gender and age, patients and healthy donors were similar. Study outcomes and limitations: Among all four CD4+ subsets, Type 1 diabetes patients had TCRB CDR3s that were moderately but significantly shorter. There were fewer insertions and more deletions at the VDJ junctions of type 1 diabetes patients.

There are a few counts of this clone. Its antigen is as yet unknown. Germline loops: CDR1 SGHRS, CDR2 YFSETQ. The CDR3 totals 16 residues. V lost 0 bases, J lost 6 bases, and 19 bases lay in between. Sequenced material consisted of expressed TCRB transcripts (all of the isolated RNA was reverse transcribed). Assay: immunoSEQ multiplex PCR; the TCRdb copy retains only in-frame clones and omits some. The sample includes 300,000 to 400,000 clones, around 9.6% of them seen just once. The TCR was taken from a man aged 30-40 years with type 1 diabetes. The specimen sequenced was central memory CD4+ T cells from blood. V is TRBV5-1 and J is TRBJ2-7, with D possibly matching TRBD1 (5 bases). This chain's CDR3 is CASSLGQTVSTGEQYF. For the CDR3, the DNA is TGCGCCAGCAGCTTGGGACAGACAGTCTCTACGGGCGAGCAGTACTTC. Looking up the rest from reference TRBV5-1 and TRBJ2-7 gives the full variable domain: KAGVTQTPRYLIKTRGQQVTLSCSPISGHRSVSWYQQTPGQGLQFLFEYFSETQRNKGNFPGRFSGRQFSNSRSEMNVSTLELGDSALYLCASSLGQTVSTGEQYFGPGTRLTVT.